Shown below are 7 T cell receptor beta chains from a single sample sequenced in a study of blood T cell repertoires in COVID-19. Generated by immunoSEQ multiplex PCR, the TCRdb table keeps only in-frame clones and is missing some. The sample includes about 110,000 clones, roughly 80% of them seen just once. The sequencing input was peripheral blood. The receptor source for this set is a woman aged 55-70 years with acute or convalescent COVID-19.

The V and J genes are TRBV7-6 and TRBJ1-1; TRBD1 matches 8 bases. Trimming at V came to 5 bases and at J to 7 bases, leaving 6 bases not matched to a gene. This CDR3 has 13 amino acids. Germline-derived CDR1 and CDR2 are SGHVS and FNYEAQ. CDR3 sequence: CASSANRGGEAFF. CDR3 bases: TGTGCCAGCAGCGCGAACAGGGGGGGTGAAGCTTTCTTT.

This clone was detected only once. For the CDR3, the DNA is TGTGCCAGCAGCGTAGCTCCGGAGAATTCACCCCTCCACTTT. Translation gives CASSVAPENSPLHF. The rearrangement links TRBV9 to TRBJ1-6; D is uncertain. V shed 0 bases and J shed 7 bases, with 8 bases lying between them. Germline-derived CDR1 and CDR2 are SGDLS and YYNGEE. The CDR3 has 14 residues.

The genes are TRBV19 and TRBJ2-1; TRBD2 agrees at 11 bases. V lost 8 bases to trimming and J lost 9 bases; unmatched junction nucleotides: 12. CDR1 and CDR2 (germline): LNHDA, SQIVND (reference sequence). CDR3 length equals 15 residues. The CDR3 reads CASRTTSGAPLEQFF. CDR3 DNA sequence: TGTGCCAGTCGGACGACTAGCGGGGCTCCCCTTGAGCAGTTCTTC.

This sequence joins TRBV30 and TRBJ1-2; 7 nucleotides align to TRBD1. V gave up 8 bases and J gave up 1 base; unmatched junction bases: 13. The CDR3 loop spans 15 amino acids. Germline CDR1 reads GTSNPN; CDR2 reads SVGIG (reference sequence). In DNA, the CDR3 is TGTGCCCTTACGGTACGCCAGGGGGTTAACTATGGCTACACCTTC. Amino acids: CALTVRQGVNYGYTF.

The chain carries TRBV7-2 and TRBJ2-7; the D gene is possibly TRBD2 (5 bases). Germline V lookup: CDR1 SGHTA, CDR2 FQGNSA. This CDR3 spans 13 amino acids. The V and J ends lost 2 bases and 3 bases respectively, with 8 bases between them. The CDR3 DNA reads TGTGCCAGCAGCTTACTGGACTTCTACGAGCAGTACTTC. Translated: CASSLLDFYEQYF.

The rearrangement links TRBV5-1 to TRBJ2-1; 8 bases are shared with TRBD2. The CDR3 length is 16 residues. CDR1 is SGHRS and CDR2 is YFSETQ in the germline V gene. Trimming at V came to 3 bases and at J to 7 bases, leaving 12 bases not matched to a gene. CDR3 sequence (DNA): TGCGCCAGCAGCTGGAGGGGGAGCGGGAGCAATAATGAGCAGTTCTTC. Translation gives CASSWRGSGSNNEQFF.

This clone was detected once. This chain uses TRBV28 with TRBJ1-2; D remains unclear. V gave up 8 bases and J gave up 6 bases, with 16 bases separating them. The CDR3 has 13 amino acids. The germline gives CDR1 MDHEN, CDR2 SYDVKM. This chain's CDR3 is CASRGALGDGYTF. The CDR3 region has the DNA TGTGCCAGCCGGGGTGCGCTCGGAGATGGCTACACCTTC.